Listed here are 24 T cell receptor beta chains from one sample, sequenced in a study of CD8+CD57+ T cells in acquired aplastic anemia. Profiling that covered TCR beta VDJ and CDR3 relied on genomic DNA as its template. TCRdb called the reads again in MiXCR, with one record for every CDR3 protein. The table lists approximately 300,000 distinct CDR3 sequences, roughly 53% of them singletons. Sequenced patients had shown CD8+CD57+ cell expansion by flow cytometry. The sequencing sample was made of sorted CD4+, CD8+, or CD8+CD57+ T cells (not recorded which) from PBMCs. The receptors come from a human donor with aplastic anemia.

The V gene is TRBV7-6, the J gene TRBJ2-3; D ambiguous. Per the germline V gene, CDR1 is SGHVS and CDR2 is FNYEAQ. The CDR3 extends over 13 amino acids. The ends were cut back, 3 bases at V and 1 base at J, with 5 bases in the middle. CDR3 loop: CASSFSRTDTQYF. The CDR3 DNA sequence: TGTGCCAGCAGCTTTTCTCGCACAGATACGCAGTATTTT. The entire variable domain, with the rest obtained from reference TRBV7-6 and TRBJ2-3, is as follows: GAGVSQSPRYKVTKRGQDVALRCDPISGHVSLYWYRQALGQGPEFLTYFNYEAQQDKSGLPNDRFSAERPEGSISTLTIQRTEQRDSAMYRCASSFSRTDTQYFGPGTRLTVL.

This clonotype showed up many times. The V gene is TRBV20-1, the J gene TRBJ1-6; TRBD1 matches 7 bases. Unmatched junction bases numbered 14, after V lost 5 bases and J lost 7 bases. Germline assignment: CDR1 DFQATT and CDR2 SNEGSKA (reference sequence). This CDR3 has 16 amino acids. DNA for the CDR3: TGCAGTGCTTTTACCGCCGGGACAGTATTAAATTCACCCCTCCACTTT. Protein product: CSAFTAGTVLNSPLHF.

The V gene is TRBV7-8, the J gene TRBJ1-5; TRBD1 might be the D (5 bases). The germline V gene has CDR1 SGHVS and CDR2 FQNEAQ. V lost 6 bases to trimming and J lost 11 bases, with 14 bases between them. The CDR3 has 12 amino acids. CDR3 DNA: TGTGCCAGCAGTGACTGGGGGTGGGCCCAGCATTTT. It encodes CASSDWGWAQHF. Filled out from reference TRBV7-8 and TRBJ1-5, the complete variable domain reads GAGVSQSPRYKVAKRGQDVALRCDPISGHVSLFWYQQALGQGPEFLTYFQNEAQLDKSGLPSDRFFAERPEGSVSTLKIQRTQQEDSAVYLCASSDWGWAQHFGDGTRLSIL.

The chain combines TRBV4-1 with TRBJ1-2; D not certain. This CDR3 contains 12 residues. The germline V gene encodes CDR1 MGHRA and CDR2 YSYEKL. V lost 0 bases and J 5 bases, leaving 4 bases between the germline ends. CDR3 loop: CASSQEGYGYTF. In DNA form, the CDR3 reads TGCGCCAGCAGCCAAGAGGGGTATGGCTACACCTTC.

This clonotype has more than one count but fewer than ten. V is TRBV7-3 and J is TRBJ1-2, with 11 bases aligning to TRBD1. CDR1 and CDR2 (germline): SGHTA, FQGTGA. The CDR3 covers 16 residues. Trimming took 2 bases from V and 3 from J; bases not matched to a gene: 5. CDR3 protein: CASSLGLGQGDYGYTF. In nucleotides, the CDR3 is TGTGCCAGCAGCTTAGGTTTGGGACAGGGGGACTATGGCTACACCTTC.

This clonotype has at least ten counts. The J gene is TRBJ2-5, the V gene TRBV5-1; TRBD1 matches at 10 bases. Trimming removed 1 base from V and 3 bases from J; junction bases left unmatched: 3. The length of the CDR3 is 15 residues. Germline V gene lookup returns CDR1 SGHRS and CDR2 YFSETQ. The CDR3 protein is CASSLYGTGEETQYF. The CDR3 DNA reads as TGCGCCAGCAGCTTGTACGGGACAGGGGAAGAGACCCAGTACTTC.

The rearrangement links TRBV11-2 to TRBJ2-2, with 11 nucleotides matching TRBD2. Per the germline V gene, CDR1 is SGHAT and CDR2 is FQNNGV. CDR3 length equals 19 residues. Trimming at V came to 1 base and at J to 2 bases, leaving 9 bases not matched to a gene. The CDR3 here is CASSLGWQLAGGNTGELFF. CDR3 nucleotide sequence: TGTGCCAGCAGCTTAGGATGGCAGCTAGCGGGGGGCAACACCGGGGAGCTGTTTTTT.

The chain combines TRBV5-1 with TRBJ1-6; D remains ambiguous. Germline V gene sequence: CDR1 SGHRS, CDR2 YFSETQ. This CDR3 has 15 residues. The ends were cut back, 4 bases at V and 7 bases at J, with 15 bases in the middle. In nucleotides, the CDR3 is TGCGCCAGCAGCCGGGAGACCAGCACAAATTCACCCCTCCACTTT. This codes for CASSRETSTNSPLHF. The complete variable domain, with remaining parts taken from reference TRBV5-1 and TRBJ1-6, reads KAGVTQTPRYLIKTRGQQVTLSCSPISGHRSVSWYQQTPGQGLQFLFEYFSETQRNKGNFPGRFSGRQFSNSRSEMNVSTLELGDSALYLCASSRETSTNSPLHFGNGTRLTVT.

A remark on this clonotype: An end of the junction differs from the germline gene, which may be a read error. The chain couples TRBV15 to TRBJ2-5, with 8 bases lining up with TRBD2. Germline V gene lookup returns CDR1 LNHNV and CDR2 YYDKDF (reference sequence). This CDR3 region has 15 residues. The CDR3 loop reads CATGRDSGDLEIQYF. CDR3 nucleotide sequence: TGTGCCACCGGCAGAGATAGCGGGGACCTAGAGATCCAGTACTTC.

This clonotype was detected ten times or more. One end of the junction is discordant with germline, which a read error may explain. The gene calls are TRBV4-1 and TRBJ1-4, with D hard to call. From germline, CDR1 is MGHRA and CDR2 YSYEKL. The CDR3 contains 15 residues. CDR3 nucleotides: TGCGCCAGCAGGCAAGGGTATGCAACTAATGAAAAACTGTTTTTT. It specifies CASRQGYATNEKLFF.

The chain uses TRBV5-5 and TRBJ1-1; TRBD1 aligns across 8 bases. The CDR3 is made up of 13 amino acids. Germline V CDR1 and CDR2: SGHKS, YYEKEE (reference sequence). V lost 5 bases, J lost 4 bases, and 4 bases stayed unmatched. The CDR3 region is CASSYGQGTEAFF. CDR3 coding DNA: TGTGCCAGCAGTTACGGACAGGGCACTGAAGCTTTCTTT.

This clonotype was seen at least ten times. The chain joins TRBV19 to TRBJ1-2; a possible D gene is TRBD1 (6 bases). This CDR3 comprises 14 residues. Trimming stripped 7 bases from V and 7 bases from J, with 19 bases between. In germline, CDR1 is LNHDA, CDR2 SQIVND (reference sequence). This chain's CDR3 is CASNRRGGDSGYTF. CDR3 sequence (DNA): TGTGCCAGTAATCGGAGGGGGGGCGATAGTGGCTACACCTTC.

The chain recombines TRBV7-7 with TRBJ2-7; D unresolved. V dropped 8 bases and J dropped 4 bases, with 15 bases sitting between them. The CDR3 is made up of 13 amino acids. The germline V gene encodes CDR1 SSHAT and CDR2 FNYEAQ (reference sequence). CDR3 residues: CASSGRGSYEQYF. CDR3 sequence (DNA): TGTGCCAGCTCAGGCAGAGGCTCATACGAGCAGTACTTC.

J is TRBJ1-2 and V is TRBV19; perhaps TRBD1 as D (5 bases). There are 14 residues in the CDR3. Trimming stripped 5 bases from V and 4 bases from J, with 14 bases between. The germline V gene has CDR1 LNHDA and CDR2 SQIVND (reference sequence). The DNA for the CDR3 is TGTGCCAGTAGTCCCCAGGGAACACCCTATGGCTACACCTTC. Its translation: CASSPQGTPYGYTF.

This clonotype was counted many times. The chain has TRBV24-1 and TRBJ2-7, with TRBD1 matching over 7 bases. The CDR3 is made up of 16 amino acids. J was trimmed by 3 bases and V by 0 bases; bases with no gene match: 7. Germline-derived CDR1 and CDR2 are KGHDR and SFDVKD. Here the CDR3 DNA reads TGTGCCACCAGTGATTTGGAGGGACAGATAAACTACGAGCAGTACTTC. It yields the protein CATSDLEGQINYEQYF.

V gene TRBV12-5 combines with J gene TRBJ2-2; D is unresolved. The germline gives CDR1 LGHNT, CDR2 FRNRAP. V was shortened by 2 bases and J by 7 bases, with 2 bases between the two germline ends. This CDR3 is built from 11 residues. DNA for the CDR3: TGTGCTAGTGGTTTGCGCGGGGAGCTGTTTTTT. It codes for CASGLRGELFF.

The rearrangement links TRBV15 to TRBJ1-4; the D gene is possibly TRBD1 (5 bases). The germline V and J ends were trimmed by 1 base and 8 bases, with 14 bases remaining between them. The germline V gene encodes CDR1 LNHNV and CDR2 YYDKDF (reference sequence). The CDR3 has 15 amino acids. The CDR3 DNA reads as TGTGCCACCAGCAGAGGACGCAGGGTGACCGAAAAACTGTTTTTT. Its protein product is CATSRGRRVTEKLFF.

This clonotype was observed many times. The gene calls are TRBV12-3 or TRBV12-4 and TRBJ1-5; TRBD1 agrees at 7 bases. The ends lost 3 bases at V and 7 bases at J; junction bases unmatched: 6. CDR3 length: 14 amino acids. The CDR3 DNA is TGTGCCAGCAGTTTGAGACAGGGAGAGCAGCCCCAGCATTTT. Its translation is CASSLRQGEQPQHF.

This clonotype was seen a single time. The V call is TRBV5-1, the J call TRBJ2-7; 7 nucleotides match TRBD1. V shed 4 bases, J shed 5 bases, and the junction held 3 bases outside the gene matches. This CDR3 region has 12 residues. Germline CDR1 SGHRS, CDR2 YFSETQ. As DNA, the CDR3 is TGCGCCAGCAGCCGGGACAGTAACGAGCAGTACTTC. Its protein is CASSRDSNEQYF.

V is TRBV7-2 and J is TRBJ2-3; 14 bases agree with TRBD2. There are 18 residues in the CDR3. V gave up 6 bases and J gave up 0 bases; unmatched junction bases: 8. Per the germline V gene, CDR1 is SGHTA and CDR2 is FQGNSA. The CDR3 DNA reads as TGTGCCAGCAGTCGGACTAGCGGGGGGCTTTTTAGCACAGATACGCAGTATTTT. The encoded protein is CASSRTSGGLFSTDTQYF.

This chain joins TRBV25-1 and TRBJ2-3; no clear D gene. This CDR3 has 15 residues. V lost 1 base and J 3 bases, leaving 11 bases between the germline ends. The germline V gene encodes CDR1 MGHDK and CDR2 SYGVNS. The CDR3 sequence: CASSELVYTTDTQYF. CDR3 DNA sequence: TGTGCCAGCAGTGAATTGGTCTACACTACAGATACGCAGTATTTT.

This chain joins TRBV7-2 and TRBJ1-1; TRBD1 is a possible D gene (6 bases). The CDR3 sequence is 16 residues long. Trimming took off 5 bases at V and 5 bases at J, with 21 bases between the two ends. CDR1 is SGHTA, CDR2 FQGNSA, per germline. CDR3 nucleotides: TGTGCCAGCAGCCTCGCGGGGGCAGGACGATCAACTGAAGCTTTCTTT. Amino acids: CASSLAGAGRSTEAFF.

V is TRBV2 and J is TRBJ1-2; possibly TRBD1 for D (5 bases). V lost 7 bases, J lost 8 bases, and 17 bases lay in between. This CDR3 is built from 13 residues. The germline gives CDR1 SNHLY, CDR2 FYNNEI. For the CDR3, the DNA is TGTGCCAGCAAACGGGACGGTCAAGGGGGCTACACCTTC. It codes for CASKRDGQGGYTF.

The rearrangement uses TRBV7-2 and TRBJ2-3, with 9 bases lining up with TRBD1. Germline values: CDR1 SGHTA, CDR2 FQGNSA. The V gene end was trimmed by 2 bases and the J gene end by 0 bases; junction bases not matched to a gene: 6. The CDR3 runs to 17 residues. The CDR3 reads CASSLRAGTGSTDTQYF. The CDR3 DNA is TGTGCCAGCAGCTTAAGGGCCGGGACAGGGAGCACAGATACGCAGTATTTT. Together with reference TRBV7-2 and TRBJ2-3, the CDR3 gives the full variable domain: GAGVSQSPSNKVTEKGKDVELRCDPISGHTALYWYRQSLGQGLEFLIYFQGNSAPDKSGLPSDRFSAERTGGSVSTLTIQRTQQEDSAVYLCASSLRAGTGSTDTQYFGPGTRLTVL.